Listed below are T cell receptor beta chains from one sample, sequenced in a study of T cell responses to AZD1222 COVID-19 vaccine. Here immunoSEQ multiplex PCR was the method, and the copy in TCRdb shows in-frame clones only, minus some. The sample records tens of thousands of clones, roughly 89% being singletons. This material consisted of peripheral blood, taken on day 0 of AZD1222 vaccination. The receptors were gathered from an adult in good health. CDR3s include the opening cysteine and the closing phenylalanine or tryptophan. The D gene is left open where the match is weak.

CDR3	D	V
CASSLGMNTEAFF	-	TRBV7-9
CASSPLGSRNEQFF	-	TRBV9
CSASSDRAGKYEQYF	-	TRBV20-1
CASSFGDRGFLYEQYF	-	TRBV12-1
CAWTSGMNNQPQHF	-	TRBV30
CASSLTGTEAFF	-	TRBV27
CASSYPDLGYTF	-	TRBV6-2/TRBV6-3
CASSIRPPGGEQYF	-	TRBV19
CASSLVGQAYEQYF	-	TRBV5-6
CASRDRNQPQHF	-	TRBV2
CASSPVRQGGTEAFF	TRBD1	TRBV18
CASIGGAPKNIQYF	TRBD2	TRBV6-5
CASSPRRVGYTF	-	TRBV18
CASSLQGQAGNTIYF	-	TRBV11-2
CASSPQGQGVSQPQHF	TRBD1	TRBV19
CASSQVFQGGSPLHF	-	TRBV3-1/TRBV3-2
CASRVTGNYGYTF	TRBD1	TRBV6-5
CASSLGREGNTIYF	-	TRBV5-1
CASSLAEREPQETQYF	TRBD2	TRBV7-9
CATSFRTGNSPLHF	TRBD1	TRBV15
CASSPGTEETQYF	TRBD1	TRBV7-7
CASSRQSAKNIQYF	-	TRBV5-4
CASSLRTGRHGYTF	TRBD1	TRBV5-6
CASSYGLVNTGELFF	TRBD2	TRBV6-2/TRBV6-3
CASRQEVYSNQPQHF	-	TRBV4-1
CASSEFWEGSGNTIYF	-	TRBV25-1
CASSLGSIDQPQHF	-	TRBV18
CSVEIPNGYTF	-	TRBV29-1
CASSPRGLGTDTQYF	TRBD1	TRBV3-1/TRBV3-2
CASSLVGQGKDTQYF	-	TRBV5-1
CASSDRELGLETQYF	-	TRBV5-1
CASNIWGNYGYTF	-	TRBV12-3/TRBV12-4
CASSSPSDRGSSYEQYF	TRBD1	TRBV5-1
CASSETGGGGYTF	TRBD1	TRBV6-5
CASSQGNRELEKLFF	-	TRBV14
CASSLGLDGTGELFF	-	TRBV5-1
CASSEGRATNTGELFF	-	TRBV2
CASSQGGQGGYTF	-	TRBV3-1/TRBV3-2
CASSLTGLLYEQYF	-	TRBV5-6